The TCR beta chain under discussion was sequenced for a study of blood T cell repertoires in COVID-19. Study overall: Samples of COVID-19 (acute and convalescent) were obtained from the United States, Italy and Spain. T cells, B-cell-depleted T cells, or PBMCs supplied cDNA or gDNA.

Regarding this clone: Other DNA sequences from this sample encode an identical CDR3 as well.

In the source study's methods: Nucleated cell counts were estimated from reference gene primer amplification. Some clones are missing from TCRdb's copy, which holds only in-frame ones; the method was immunoSEQ multiplex PCR. The V and J calls and clone size were taken over from that table, and D and trimming were inferred from the DNA. The data show roughly 130,000 clones, approximately 83% seen once. This TCR was recovered from a woman between 70 and 85 years old with acute or convalescent COVID-19. Sequencing was done on a sample of peripheral blood.

The CDR3 reads CASSPGTDQPQHF. CDR3 in DNA: TGTGCCAGCAGCCCCGGGACAGATCAGCCCCAGCATTTT. The chain joins TRBV5-4 to TRBJ1-5; TRBD1 aligns across 7 bases. This CDR3 contains 13 residues. CDR1 and CDR2 (germline): SGHNT, YYREEE (reference sequence). V dropped 4 bases and J dropped 5; count of bases not matched to a gene: 3. Based on the CDR3 plus reference TRBV5-4 and TRBJ1-5, the full variable domain is ETGVTQSPTHLIKTRGQQVTLRCSSQSGHNTVSWYQQALGQGPQFIFQYYREEENGRGNFPPRFSGLQFPNYSSELNVNALELDDSALYLCASSPGTDQPQHFGDGTRLSIL.